Below are 14 T cell receptor beta chains sequenced from a single sample in a study of blood T cell repertoires in COVID-19 (dated by TCRdb to the early 2020s). Preparation of the library involved the immunoSEQ multiplex PCR assay. TCRdb's version of the immuneACCESS table is confined to in-frame rearrangements and falls short of the full clone set. An unresolved V gene accounts for under half of the shortfall where checked; the remainder is of unknown origin. The table for this sample lists about 100,000 clones; 75% to 95% of them were counted only once. Jointly, the top ten make up around 4.4% of the sample. Sequences were obtained from peripheral blood. The receptors stem from a man between 18 and 35 years old with acute or convalescent COVID-19.

This clone was detected a few times. CDR3 loop: CASSFPGQETTNEKLFF. The CDR3 DNA is TGTGCCAGCAGCTTCCCGGGACAGGAGACAACTAATGAAAAACTGTTTTTT. The chain combines TRBV7-6 with TRBJ1-4; TRBD1 aligns across 8 bases. Germline assignment: CDR1 SGHVS and CDR2 FNYEAQ. V was clipped by 3 bases and J by 0 bases; unmatched bases: 6. CDR3 size: 17 residues.

This clone was counted only a few times. V gene TRBV18 combines with J gene TRBJ1-6, with no clear D. This CDR3 is built from 14 residues. V gave up 5 bases and J gave up 2 bases, with 7 bases separating them. Germline CDR1 and CDR2: KGHSH and LQKENI. CDR3 DNA sequence: TGTGCCAGCTCAGGGAGCCCCTATAATTCACCCCTCCACTTT. This encodes CASSGSPYNSPLHF.

The rearrangement uses TRBV7-2 and TRBJ1-4; a possible D gene is TRBD1 (5 bases). This CDR3 region has 15 residues. Germline V gene lookup returns CDR1 SGHTA and CDR2 FQGNSA. The V and J ends lost 7 bases and 5 bases respectively, with 17 bases between them. This CDR3 reads CASTPWGGRNEKLFF. The CDR3, as DNA: TGTGCCAGCACCCCCTGGGGGGGGAGAAATGAAAAACTGTTTTTT. Looking up the rest from reference TRBV7-2 and TRBJ1-4 gives the full variable domain: GAGVSQSPSNKVTEKGKDVELRCDPISGHTALYWYRQSLGQGLEFLIYFQGNSAPDKSGLPSDRFSAERTGGSVSTLTIQRTQQEDSAVYLCASTPWGGRNEKLFFGSGTQLSVL.

CDR3 sequence: CASSLADRGLFGYTF. The DNA of the CDR3 is TGCGCCAGCAGCTTGGCCGACAGGGGGCTTTTTGGCTACACCTTC. The gene calls are TRBV5-1 and TRBJ1-2, with 10 bases fitting TRBD1. J lost 7 bases, V lost 0 bases, and 6 bases had no gene match. The V gene's germline CDR1 is SGHRS and CDR2 YFSETQ. The CDR3 sequence is 15 residues long.

This sequence joins TRBV9 and TRBJ1-2; 7 nucleotides agree with TRBD1. V lost 3 bases to trimming and J lost 11 bases; unmatched junction nucleotides: 19. The CDR3 runs 16 residues. CDR1 is SGDLS and CDR2 is YYNGEE in the germline V gene. CDR3 coding DNA: TGTGCCAGCAGCGCGACGATACAGGGGCTGGGGTTGGGGTACACCTTC. Protein sequence: CASSATIQGLGLGYTF.

J is TRBJ1-4 and V is TRBV19, with 7 bases that match TRBD1. V gave up 7 bases and J gave up 7 bases; unmatched junction bases: 3. Germline CDR1 reads LNHDA; CDR2 reads SQIVND (reference sequence). This CDR3 is 12 amino acids long. The CDR3 sequence is CASTPGGEKLFF. Here the CDR3 DNA reads TGTGCCAGTACCCCAGGGGGTGAAAAACTGTTTTTT.

The DNA for the CDR3 is TGCGCCAGCAGCCCCGGAGGGGTAGATAATTCACCCCTCCACTTT. Protein: CASSPGGVDNSPLHF. This chain joins TRBV5-1 and TRBJ1-6; weak D call: TRBD1 (5 bases). Germline lookup yields CDR1 SGHRS and CDR2 YFSETQ. The CDR3 contains 15 residues. V dropped 4 bases and J dropped 5 bases, with 13 bases sitting between them.

This clone was counted once. This chain joins TRBV25-1 and TRBJ2-7; D possibly corresponds to TRBD1 (6 bases). Trimming removed 6 bases at V and 7 bases at J, with 13 bases between. Germline V gene data show CDR1 as MGHDK and CDR2 as SYGVNS. The CDR3 totals 12 residues. In nucleotides, the CDR3 is TGTGCCAGCAGCACAGGGATCGGGGAGCAGTACTTC. It is translated as CASSTGIGEQYF.

The chain couples TRBV27 to TRBJ1-5, with no clear D. The CDR3 is 16 residues long. The V gene's germline CDR1 is MNHEY and CDR2 SMNVEV (reference sequence). The V and J ends lost 4 bases and 5 bases respectively, with 18 bases between them. The CDR3 sequence is CASSSRTARRDQPQHF. CDR3 in DNA: TGTGCCAGCAGTTCCCGGACGGCGAGGAGGGATCAGCCCCAGCATTTT.

The chain joins TRBV5-1 to TRBJ1-5, with a weak D call TRBD1 (5 bases). Looked up from germline, CDR1 is SGHRS and CDR2 is YFSETQ. With 1 base removed from V and 4 bases from J, the gap between germline ends came to 6 bases. The CDR3 length is 13 residues. The CDR3 region has the DNA TGCGCCAGCAGCTTGTCAGGGAATCAGCCCCAGCATTTT. This sequence encodes CASSLSGNQPQHF.

This sequence joins TRBV30 and TRBJ1-5; 8 bases line up with TRBD1. The germline gives CDR1 GTSNPN, CDR2 SVGIG (reference sequence). The length of the CDR3 is 14 residues. The V and J ends lost 1 base and 6 bases, in that order; junction bases with no gene match: 5. CDR3 in amino acids: CAWSAGQGGQPQHF. CDR3 sequence (DNA): TGTGCCTGGAGTGCCGGACAGGGAGGTCAGCCCCAGCATTTT.

The table lists this clone with a count of one. The chain links TRBV5-1 to TRBJ2-1; TRBD2 agrees at 9 bases. CDR3 length equals 15 residues. Unmatched junction bases numbered 11, after V lost 7 bases and J lost 6 bases. Germline-derived CDR1 and CDR2 are SGHRS and YFSETQ. The CDR3 sequence: CASVTAGGPGNEQFF. CDR3 coding DNA: TGCGCCAGCGTCACCGCGGGGGGGCCGGGCAATGAGCAGTTCTTC.

The V gene is TRBV5-6, the J gene TRBJ1-2, with D tentatively TRBD1 (5 bases). The CDR3 is 16 amino acids. V was clipped by 0 bases and J by 1 base, with 13 bases between them. Germline CDR1 SGHDT, CDR2 YYEEEE. The CDR3, as DNA: TGTGCCAGCAGCTTGGTACGGCAGGGATTTAACTATGGCTACACCTTC. This translates into CASSLVRQGFNYGYTF.

This chain joins TRBV20-1 and TRBJ2-1, with D perhaps matching TRBD1 (6 bases). V lost 3 bases and J 5 bases, leaving 17 bases between the germline ends. CDR3 length: 15 residues. Germline V gene sequence: CDR1 DFQATT, CDR2 SNEGSKA (reference sequence). The DNA of the CDR3 is TGCAGTGCTAGTAGTTTCAGGGGTCCCAACAATGAGCAGTTCTTC. Translation: CSASSFRGPNNEQFF.